What follows are 12 T cell receptor beta chains derived from one specimen sequenced in a study of cytomegalovirus exposure and HLA in healthy donors. The primer mix had 60 Vbeta and 13 Jbeta primers. The protocol was immunoSEQ multiplex PCR, while the TCRdb copy is restricted to in-frame clones and leaves out a portion. The sample records 130,000 or so clones, 77% being singletons. What was sequenced was PBMCs. The receptors were gathered from a man in his late teens or twenties in good health and CMV-seropositive.

The chain employs TRBV6-5 and TRBJ2-7; D is undetermined. The CDR3 is 13 amino acids. The V end lost 8 bases, the J end lost 0 bases, and 11 bases lay between the germline ends. Germline CDR1 reads MNHEY; CDR2 reads SVGAGI. CDR3 coding DNA: TGTGCCAGCCGTATTGGTAGCTCCTACGAGCAGTACTTC. Amino acids: CASRIGSSYEQYF.

V usage is TRBV9 and J usage is TRBJ1-2, with 9 nucleotides matching TRBD1. Germline CDR1 reads SGDLS; CDR2 reads YYNGEE. CDR3 length: 17 amino acids. Trimming at V came to 5 bases and at J to 3 bases, leaving 14 bases not matched to a gene. CDR3 amino acids: CASRLGTGGRWDYGYTF. CDR3 DNA sequence: TGTGCCAGCAGGTTAGGTACAGGGGGCCGTTGGGACTATGGCTACACCTTC. Together with reference TRBV9 and TRBJ1-2, the CDR3 gives the full variable domain: DSGVTQTPKHLITATGQRVTLRCSPRSGDLSVYWYQQSLDQGLQFLIQYYNGEERAKGNILERFSAQQFPDLHSELNLSSLELGDSALYFCASRLGTGGRWDYGYTFGSGTRLTVV.

This chain connects TRBV6-5 to TRBJ1-1, with no clear D. The CDR3 is made up of 14 amino acids. Germline values: CDR1 MNHEY, CDR2 SVGAGI. Trimming took 0 bases from V and 8 from J, leaving 13 bases between them. The CDR3, as DNA: TGTGCCAGCAGTTACTCGTCCAGGCTGCAGGAAGCTTTCTTT. Amino acids: CASSYSSRLQEAFF.

J is TRBJ1-2 and V is TRBV18, with a possible D match to TRBD1 (6 bases). Trimming shortened V by 2 bases and J by 8 bases, and 15 bases separated the two germline ends. Germline V CDR1 and CDR2: KGHSH, LQKENI. CDR3 length: 14 amino acids. In nucleotides, the CDR3 is TGTGCCAGCTCACCAAATTTACAGGGTCCCGGCTACACCTTC. Protein: CASSPNLQGPGYTF. Drawing the rest from reference TRBV18 and TRBJ1-2, the complete variable domain is NAGVMQNPRHLVRRRGQEARLRCSPMKGHSHVYWYRQLPEEGLKFMVYLQKENIIDESGMPKERFSAEFPKEGPSILRIQQVVRGDSAAYFCASSPNLQGPGYTFGSGTRLTVV.

The table lists this clone with a few counts. This chain connects TRBV29-1 to TRBJ2-1, with 10 bases matching TRBD1. The J segment lost 2 bases and the V segment lost 6 bases, leaving 7 bases of the junction unmatched. From germline, CDR1 is SQVTM and CDR2 ANQGSEA. The CDR3 is made up of 15 amino acids. The CDR3 region is CSVEPGTGAYNEQFF. CDR3 DNA sequence: TGCAGCGTCGAACCCGGGACAGGGGCCTACAATGAGCAGTTCTTC.

This rearrangement joins TRBV4-1 to TRBJ1-1; a weak D match, TRBD1 (6 bases). V was cut by 0 bases and J by 0 bases, with 11 bases left in between. In germline, CDR1 is MGHRA, CDR2 YSYEKL. The CDR3 has 16 residues. In DNA, the CDR3 is TGCGCCAGCAGCCAAGAGCCCAGGGGCCTGAACACTGAAGCTTTCTTT. Protein sequence: CASSQEPRGLNTEAFF.

The J gene is TRBJ2-7, the V gene TRBV4-2, with TRBD1 identical over 10 bases. The CDR3 has 14 amino acids. Germline assignment: CDR1 LGHNA and CDR2 YNFKEQ. Trimming at V came to 5 bases and at J to 4 bases, leaving 5 bases not matched to a gene. CDR3 sequence reads: CASSVGTGVYEQYF. As DNA, the CDR3 is TGTGCCAGCAGCGTAGGGACAGGGGTTTACGAGCAGTACTTC.

This clone occurred a few times. V is TRBV29-1 and J is TRBJ2-7, with D maybe TRBD2 (6 bases). The CDR3 contains 15 residues. Germline values: CDR1 SQVTM, CDR2 ANQGSEA. V was trimmed by 3 bases and J by 0 bases, leaving 15 bases between them. The CDR3 DNA reads as TGCAGCGTTGAGATTAGCGGAGATAGCTCCTACGAGCAGTACTTC. Amino acid sequence: CSVEISGDSSYEQYF.

V is TRBV5-1 and J is TRBJ1-3; D unclear. V lost 0 bases and J lost 2, with 12 bases in between. Germline V gives CDR1 SGHRS, CDR2 YFSETQ. The CDR3 is 16 amino acids. The CDR3 coding sequence is TGCGCCAGCAGCTTGGAAGCGGAGTCTGCTGGAAACACCATATATTTT. This encodes CASSLEAESAGNTIYF.

The chain recombines TRBV11-2 with TRBJ2-7, with TRBD2 identical over 7 bases. The germline CDR1 and CDR2 sequences are SGHAT and FQNNGV. J lost 3 bases, V lost 1 base, and 3 bases had no gene match. CDR3 size: 14 residues. CDR3 in amino acids: CASSLGGRGYEQYF. In DNA, the CDR3 is TGTGCCAGCAGCTTAGGCGGGAGAGGCTACGAGCAGTACTTC.

V and J are TRBV5-4 and TRBJ2-3; 10 nucleotides line up with TRBD2. The CDR3 runs to 16 residues. CDR1 is SGHNT and CDR2 is YYREEE in the germline V gene (reference sequence). The V gene end was trimmed by 0 bases and the J gene end by 4 bases; junction bases not matched to a gene: 5. The CDR3 is CASSLDSGGLADTQYF. The CDR3 DNA is TGTGCCAGCAGCTTGGATAGCGGGGGGCTGGCAGATACGCAGTATTTT. The whole variable domain, remainder taken from reference TRBV5-4 and TRBJ2-3, is ETGVTQSPTHLIKTRGQQVTLRCSSQSGHNTVSWYQQALGQGPQFIFQYYREEENGRGNFPPRFSGLQFPNYSSELNVNALELDDSALYLCASSLDSGGLADTQYFGPGTRLTVL.

The chain joins TRBV5-5 to TRBJ2-7, with TRBD1 as a possible D gene (5 bases). V was clipped by 1 base and J by 3 bases, with 14 bases between them. Per germline, CDR1 SGHKS and CDR2 YYEKEE (reference sequence). The CDR3 totals 15 residues. In DNA, the CDR3 is TGTGCCAGCAGCTTGCTTCCAGGGCTCGGCTACGAGCAGTACTTC. Its protein is CASSLLPGLGYEQYF.